A selection of T cell receptor beta chains follows, all from one sample in a study of T cells in Graves' hyperthyroidism and ophthalmopathy. TCRdb redid the calling of the multiplex PCR reads with MiXCR, one entry per CDR3 protein. The table records about 320,000 distinct CDR3 sequences, roughly 15% of them present only once. Specimen: blood. The receptors were gathered from a man aged 25-40 years with Graves' hyperthyroidism. CDR3s include the opening cysteine and the closing phenylalanine or tryptophan. A D gene is named only where the DNA matches it firmly. The size entry is marked missing in some rows and otherwise reads once, few, many or a size class.

V | size | D | CDR3
TRBV11-3 | few | TRBD1 | CASSSRGTGDSSVRESTDTQYF
TRBV20-1 | few | TRBD1 | CSAEDRLNTEAFF
TRBV3-1 | few | . | CASNQGPNSPLHF
TRBV9 | few | . | CASSVLAGASYEQYF
TRBV4-1 | . | . | CASSQEWGGQPQHF
TRBV9 | few | . | CASSEYRETGEQYF
TRBV20-1 | many | . | CSARDVVVGGNSYEQYF
TRBV5-1 | . | TRBD1 | CASSLGAGGGMNTEAFF
TRBV2 | many | TRBD2 | CASSYQRDYEQYF
TRBV9 | many | TRBD1 | CASSVEQGFSYEQYF
TRBV5-1 | many | . | CASSSTPAWTDTQYF
TRBV5-1 | many | . | CASSLVPGSYNEQFF
TRBV6-2/TRBV6-3 | . | . | CASSPTGGPASYEQYF
TRBV28 | many | . | CASSFPGIERGSPLHF
TRBV24-1 | many | TRBD1 | CATSLSGTGSNEQYF
TRBV20-1 | few | . | CSASGRSGNTIYF
TRBV6-1 | . | TRBD1 | CASSEDRGSGPQHF
TRBV14 | . | TRBD1 | CASSQRTGWHGYTF
TRBV6-5 | many | . | CASSYETGVVSTDTQYF
TRBV5-8 | . | TRBD2 | CASSLDAGGESYEQYF
TRBV29-1 | many | . | CSVEELGLAGNNEQFF
TRBV7-9 | few | . | CASSRRVDTEAFF
TRBV5-1 | . | . | CASSLGLGTSSYGYTF
TRBV27 | many | . | CASSPQGTLRGAFF